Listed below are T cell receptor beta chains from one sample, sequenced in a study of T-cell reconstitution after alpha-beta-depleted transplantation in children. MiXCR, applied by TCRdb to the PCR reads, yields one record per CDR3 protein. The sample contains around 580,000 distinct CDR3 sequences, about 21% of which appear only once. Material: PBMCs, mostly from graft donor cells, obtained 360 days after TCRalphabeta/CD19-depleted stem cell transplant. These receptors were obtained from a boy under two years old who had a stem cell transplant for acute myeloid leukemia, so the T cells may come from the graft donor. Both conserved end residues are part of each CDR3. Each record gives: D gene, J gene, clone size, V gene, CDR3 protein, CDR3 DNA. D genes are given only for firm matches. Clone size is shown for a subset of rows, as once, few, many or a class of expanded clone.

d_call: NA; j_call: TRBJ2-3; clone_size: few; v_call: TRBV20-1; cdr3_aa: CSARSPYSDTQYF; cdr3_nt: TGCAGTGCTAGATCCCCGTACTCAGATACGCAGTATTTT
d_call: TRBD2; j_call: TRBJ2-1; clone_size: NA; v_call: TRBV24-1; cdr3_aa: CATSDLRVAGGHEQFF; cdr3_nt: TGTGCCACCAGTGATTTGCGGGTAGCGGGGGGGCATGAGCAGTTCTTC
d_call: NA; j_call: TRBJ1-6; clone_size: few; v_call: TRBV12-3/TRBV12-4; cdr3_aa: CASRKGVFYNSPLHF; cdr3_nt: TGTGCCAGCAGGAAGGGAGTATTCTATAATTCACCCCTCCACTTT
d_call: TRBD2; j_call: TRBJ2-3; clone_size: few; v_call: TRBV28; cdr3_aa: CASRLSGLADTQYF; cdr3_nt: TGTGCCAGCAGACTTAGCGGGCTGGCAGATACGCAGTATTTT
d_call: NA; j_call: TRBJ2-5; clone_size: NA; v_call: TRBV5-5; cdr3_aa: CASSLDDHETQYF; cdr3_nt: TGTGCCAGCAGCTTGGACGATCATGAGACCCAGTACTTC
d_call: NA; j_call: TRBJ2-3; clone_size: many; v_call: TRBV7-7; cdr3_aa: CASSLGSGGTTDTQYF; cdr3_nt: TGTGCCAGCAGCTTAGGGTCAGGGGGGACCACAGATACGCAGTATTTT
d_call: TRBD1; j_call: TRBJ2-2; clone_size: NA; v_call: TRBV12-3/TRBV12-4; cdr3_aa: CASSFGETGGDTGELFF; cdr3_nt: TGTGCCAGCAGTTTTGGGGAGACAGGGGGCGATACCGGGGAGCTGTTTTTT
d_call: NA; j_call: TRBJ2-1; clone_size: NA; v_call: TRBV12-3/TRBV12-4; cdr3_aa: CASSRGAADSNEQFF; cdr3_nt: TGTGCCAGCAGTCGGGGGGCCGCCGACTCCAATGAGCAGTTCTTC
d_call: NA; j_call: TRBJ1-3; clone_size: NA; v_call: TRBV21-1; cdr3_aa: CASSNLVTGGTGNTIYF; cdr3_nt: TGTGCCAGCAGCAACTTAGTCACAGGGGGTACTGGAAACACCATATATTTT
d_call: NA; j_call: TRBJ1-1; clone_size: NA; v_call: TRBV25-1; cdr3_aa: CASSLPGEGNTEAFF; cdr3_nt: TGTGCCAGCAGTCTTCCGGGTGAGGGGAACACTGAAGCTTTCTTT
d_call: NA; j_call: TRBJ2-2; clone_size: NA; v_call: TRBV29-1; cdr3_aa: CSVDLGSRTGELFF; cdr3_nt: TGCAGCGTTGACTTGGGGTCGAGGACCGGGGAGCTGTTTTTT
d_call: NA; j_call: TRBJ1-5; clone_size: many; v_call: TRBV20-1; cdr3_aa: CSGRAPGGQPQHF; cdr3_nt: TGCAGCGGCAGGGCCCCTGGAGGTCAGCCCCAGCATTTT
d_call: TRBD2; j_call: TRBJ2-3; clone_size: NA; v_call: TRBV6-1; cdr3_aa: CASRRLTSGGLTDTQYF; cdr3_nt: TGTGCCAGCAGACGCTTGACTAGCGGGGGACTGACAGATACGCAGTATTTT
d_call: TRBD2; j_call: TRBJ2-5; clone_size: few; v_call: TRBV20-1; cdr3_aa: CSARAGPMMRGTPQETQYF; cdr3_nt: TGCAGTGCTAGAGCCGGTCCCATGATGCGGGGGACTCCCCAAGAGACCCAGTACTTC
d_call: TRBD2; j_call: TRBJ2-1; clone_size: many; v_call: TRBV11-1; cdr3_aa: CASSLGTSSLFAYNEQFF; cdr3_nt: TGTGCCAGCAGCTTGGGGACTAGCTCCCTTTTTGCCTACAATGAGCAGTTCTTC
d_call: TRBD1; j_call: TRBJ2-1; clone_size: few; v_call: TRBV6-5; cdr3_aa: CASSNSLGQTNEQFF; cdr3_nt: TGTGCCAGCAGTAACTCCCTGGGACAGACAAATGAGCAGTTCTTC
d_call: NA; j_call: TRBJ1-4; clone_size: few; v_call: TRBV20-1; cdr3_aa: CSARDAVGEKLFF; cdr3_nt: TGCAGTGCTCGGGACGCAGTGGGTGAAAAACTGTTTTTT
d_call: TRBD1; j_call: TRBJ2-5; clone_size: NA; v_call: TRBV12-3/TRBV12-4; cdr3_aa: CASSTGDRGLQETQYF; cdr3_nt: TGTGCCAGCAGTACAGGGGACAGGGGCCTCCAAGAGACCCAGTACTTC
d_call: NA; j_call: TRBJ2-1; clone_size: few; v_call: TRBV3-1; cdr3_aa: CASRLVMSGEQFF; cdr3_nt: TGTGCCAGCAGACTAGTTATGTCTGGTGAGCAGTTCTTC
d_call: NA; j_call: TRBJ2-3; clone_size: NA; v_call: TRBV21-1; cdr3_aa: CASSNGHDTQYF; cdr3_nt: TGTGCCAGCAGCAACGGCCACGATACGCAGTATTTT
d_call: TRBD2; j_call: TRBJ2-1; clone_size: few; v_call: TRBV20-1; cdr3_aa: CSADKLLAGADNEQFF; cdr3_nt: TGCAGTGCTGACAAGTTACTAGCGGGGGCCGACAATGAGCAGTTCTTC
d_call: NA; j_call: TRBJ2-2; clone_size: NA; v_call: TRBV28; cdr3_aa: CASSLSGSGKWGELFF; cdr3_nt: TGTGCCAGCAGTTTATCGGGGAGCGGCAAATGGGGGGAGCTGTTTTTT
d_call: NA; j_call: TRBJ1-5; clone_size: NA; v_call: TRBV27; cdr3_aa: CASRPRANQPQHF; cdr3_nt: TGTGCCAGCAGGCCCAGGGCCAATCAGCCCCAGCATTTT
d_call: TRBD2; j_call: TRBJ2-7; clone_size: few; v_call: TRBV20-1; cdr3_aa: CSASLAGGWEQYF; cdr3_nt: TGCAGTGCTAGTCTAGCGGGTGGTTGGGAGCAGTACTTC
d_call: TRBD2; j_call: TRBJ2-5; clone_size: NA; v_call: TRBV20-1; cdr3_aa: CSATRGGETQYF; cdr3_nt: TGCAGTGCTACCCGGGGGGGCGAGACCCAGTACTTC
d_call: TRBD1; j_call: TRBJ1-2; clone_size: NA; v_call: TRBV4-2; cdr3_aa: CASSLVEGQVYGYTF; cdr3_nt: TGTGCCAGCAGCCTAGTGGAGGGACAGGTCTATGGCTACACCTTC
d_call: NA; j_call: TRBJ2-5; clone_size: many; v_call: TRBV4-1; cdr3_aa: CASSPGLVGGQETQYF; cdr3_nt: TGCGCCAGCAGCCCCGGACTAGTGGGGGGCCAGGAGACCCAGTACTTC
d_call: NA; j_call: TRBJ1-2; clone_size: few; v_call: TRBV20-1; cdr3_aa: CSATQGSYGYTF; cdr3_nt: TGCAGTGCTACGCAGGGGAGCTATGGCTACACCTTC
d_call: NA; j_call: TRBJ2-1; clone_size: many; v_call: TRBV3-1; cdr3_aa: CASSLQRTERNEQFF; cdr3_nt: TGTGCCAGCAGCCTACAGAGGACGGAACGCAATGAGCAGTTCTTC
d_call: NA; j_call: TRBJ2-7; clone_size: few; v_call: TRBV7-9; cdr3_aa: CASSNSVYEQYF; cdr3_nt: TGTGCCAGCAGTAATTCAGTCTACGAGCAGTACTTC
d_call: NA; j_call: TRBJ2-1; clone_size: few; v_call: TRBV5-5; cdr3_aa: CASTLLGGLNNEQFF; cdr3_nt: TGTGCCAGCACCCTTTTGGGGGGGCTTAACAATGAGCAGTTCTTC
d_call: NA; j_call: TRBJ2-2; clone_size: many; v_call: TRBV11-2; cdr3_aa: CASSLGSGSNTGELFF; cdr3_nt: TGTGCCAGCAGCTTAGGTTCAGGATCAAACACCGGGGAGCTGTTTTTT
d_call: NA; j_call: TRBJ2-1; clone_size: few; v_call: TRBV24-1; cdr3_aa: CATSDLRGNEQFF; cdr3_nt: TGTGCCACCAGTGATTTGCGGGGGAATGAGCAGTTCTTC
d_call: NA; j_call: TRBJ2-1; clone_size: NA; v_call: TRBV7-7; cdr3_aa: CASSLGSNSYNEQFF; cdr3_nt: TGTGCCAGCAGCTTAGGTAGTAACTCCTACAATGAGCAGTTCTTC
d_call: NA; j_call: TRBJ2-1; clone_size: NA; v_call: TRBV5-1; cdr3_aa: CASSLTMNSVNEQFF; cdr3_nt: TGCGCCAGCAGCTTAACGATGAATAGCGTAAATGAGCAGTTCTTC
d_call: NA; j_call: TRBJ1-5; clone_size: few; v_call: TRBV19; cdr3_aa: CASSLETGFQPQHF; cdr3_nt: TGTGCCAGTAGTCTTGAAACAGGGTTTCAGCCCCAGCATTTT
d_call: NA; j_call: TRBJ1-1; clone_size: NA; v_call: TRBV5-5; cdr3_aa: CASSLGSDGYTEAFF; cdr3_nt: TGTGCCAGCAGCTTGGGCTCCGACGGCTACACTGAAGCTTTCTTT
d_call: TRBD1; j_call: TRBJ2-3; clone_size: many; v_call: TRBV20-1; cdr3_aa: CSARDIGTGSDTQYF; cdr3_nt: TGCAGTGCTAGAGATATTGGGACAGGGTCAGATACGCAGTATTTT
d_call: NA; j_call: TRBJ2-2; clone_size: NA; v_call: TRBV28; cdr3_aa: CASRGEDTGELFF; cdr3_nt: TGTGCCAGCAGGGGGGAGGACACCGGGGAGCTGTTTTTT
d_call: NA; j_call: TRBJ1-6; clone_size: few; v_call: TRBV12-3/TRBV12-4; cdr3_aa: CASSSFWTLHF; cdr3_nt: TGTGCCAGTTCTAGTTTCTGGACCCTCCACTTT
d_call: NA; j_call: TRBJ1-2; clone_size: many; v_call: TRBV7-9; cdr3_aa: CASRPLYNYGYTF; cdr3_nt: TGTGCCAGCAGACCCCTGTACAACTATGGCTACACCTTC
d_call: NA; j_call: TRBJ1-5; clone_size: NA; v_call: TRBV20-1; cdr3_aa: CSATFGGGRQPQHF; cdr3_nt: TGCAGTGCTACATTTGGGGGGGGCAGGCAGCCCCAGCATTTT